This T cell receptor beta chain originates from a study of human T cells and chemical hapten exposure. Whole-study context: All patients underwent weekly scalp dosing with diphenylcyclopropenone for the full roughly 22-week study. Patch tests containing 0.01% DPC, applied to the upper back, were read at 6 days. TCR yield per sample varied, mainly due to pooled library volumes.

Time point defined: patch test 2, 6 weeks after DPC sensitization. Documented treatment: therapeutic diphenylcyclopropenone sensitization with weekly scalp DPC. TCRdb re-derived calls from the RACE reads in MiXCR, one entry per CDR3 protein. The data show some 81,000 distinct CDR3 sequences, under 14% seen once. The CDR3 is 14 residues long. Trimming removed 2 bases from V and 0 bases from J, with 4 bases in between. Germline CDR1 and CDR2: MGHDK and SYGVNS. Sequenced here: whole blood, sampled in connection with sensitization to the hapten diphenylcyclopropenone (DPC). The sequence was obtained from a man aged 18-30 years with alopecia areata. Some clones in this sample may be carry-over from other donors' samples. The V call is TRBV25-1, the J call TRBJ1-4; D is ambiguous. The CDR3 loop reads CASSEGATNEKLFF. The CDR3 DNA sequence: TGTGCCAGCAGTGAAGGGGCAACTAATGAAAAACTGTTTTTT.